Following are 26 T cell receptor beta chains from one sample sequenced in a study of human T cells and chemical hapten exposure. Described time point: pre-sensitization, week 0. Stated treatment: therapeutic diphenylcyclopropenone sensitization with weekly scalp DPC. TCRdb re-called the RACE reads with MiXCR, one entry per CDR3 protein. The sample consists of 300,000 to 400,000 distinct CDR3 sequences, 5.1% of them appearing once. The source material was whole blood, sampled in connection with sensitization to the hapten diphenylcyclopropenone (DPC). These receptors were taken from a woman aged 45-65 years with alopecia areata. Some clones in this sample may be carry-over from other donors' samples.

The chain joins TRBV4-1 to TRBJ2-7, with D possibly being TRBD1 or TRBD2 (6 bases each). There are 16 residues in the CDR3. Trimming cost V 5 bases and J 0 bases, with 17 bases left between them. CDR1 and CDR2 (germline): MGHRA, YSYEKL. In DNA, the CDR3 is TGCGCCAGCAGCACCACATCGGGGGCATCCTCCTACGAGCAGTACTTC. Translated, it gives CASSTTSGASSYEQYF.

This clonotype has more than one count but fewer than ten. The chain uses TRBV20-1 and TRBJ1-2, with 7 positions matching TRBD1. Germline CDR1 and CDR2: DFQATT and SNEGSKA (reference sequence). The trim removed 3 bases at V and 6 bases at J, leaving 1 base unmatched. CDR3 length equals 11 residues. The CDR3: CSASTGDGYTF. Here the CDR3 DNA reads TGCAGTGCTAGTACAGGGGATGGCTACACCTTC.

This clonotype was picked up a small number of times. The J gene is TRBJ2-7, the V gene TRBV5-6; perhaps TRBD1 as D (5 bases). V shed 2 bases and J shed 2 bases, with 11 bases lying between them. This CDR3 spans 14 amino acids. Germline loops: CDR1 SGHDT, CDR2 YYEEEE. For the CDR3, the DNA is TGTGCCAGCAGCTTTGCAGGGCTGGCCTACGAGCAGTACTTC. Translating it yields CASSFAGLAYEQYF.

This clonotype has a handful of counts. The rearrangement uses TRBV23-1 and TRBJ1-2; D ambiguous. TRBV23-1 is noted as an ORF with a role that remains uncertain. The CDR3 totals 10 residues. Trimming stripped 2 bases from V and 6 bases from J, with 1 base between. In DNA, the CDR3 is TGCGCCAGCAGTCAAGATGGCTACACCTTC. Protein sequence: CASSQDGYTF.

This clonotype was counted a few times. V usage is TRBV24-1 and J usage is TRBJ2-5; a weak D match, TRBD1 (5 bases). The CDR3 has 15 amino acids. V lost 1 base, J lost 2 bases, and 10 bases lay in between. From germline, CDR1 is KGHDR and CDR2 SFDVKD. The CDR3 loop reads CATSDFGASQETQYF. The CDR3 DNA sequence: TGTGCCACCAGTGATTTTGGGGCTTCTCAAGAGACCCAGTACTTC.

Many counts were recorded for this clonotype. The genes are TRBV29-1 and TRBJ2-1; 9 nucleotides align to TRBD2. Germline CDR1 is SQVTM and CDR2 is ANQGSEA. V lost 7 bases and J lost 0; bases outside the gene matches: 4. This CDR3 has 14 residues. CDR3 coding DNA: TGCAGCGCCGTTAGCGGGAGCTCCTACAATGAGCAGTTCTTC. This codes for CSAVSGSSYNEQFF.

This clonotype was seen a few times. The chain employs TRBV20-1 and TRBJ2-2, with D tentatively TRBD1 (5 bases). CDR3 length equals 14 residues. Trimming took off 2 bases at V and 6 bases at J, with 13 bases between the two ends. CDR1 and CDR2 (germline): DFQATT, SNEGSKA (reference sequence). The CDR3 coding sequence is TGCAGTGCTAGAACCCCCAGGGCAGCCGGGGAGCTGTTTTTT. Protein sequence: CSARTPRAAGELFF.

The rearrangement uses TRBV6-5 and TRBJ2-2; D not resolved. Trimming cost V 6 bases and J 4 bases, with 9 bases left between them. Germline lookup yields CDR1 MNHEY and CDR2 SVGAGI. This CDR3 region has 13 residues. CDR3 sequence reads: CASRPMPTGELFF. In nucleotides, the CDR3 is TGTGCCAGCAGGCCTATGCCCACCGGGGAGCTGTTTTTT.

This clonotype was found a few times. The chain employs TRBV3-1 and TRBJ1-1, with D hard to call. Germline V gene data show CDR1 as LGHDT and CDR2 as YNNKEL (reference sequence). The V end was cut by 4 bases, the J end by 1 base, with 13 bases between. The CDR3 has 15 residues. CDR3 in DNA: TGTGCCAGCAGCCCCTACTTGGGCCAGAACACTGAAGCTTTCTTT. Translation: CASSPYLGQNTEAFF.

Ten or more counts support this clonotype. This rearrangement joins TRBV10-1 to TRBJ2-7; the match to TRBD2 covers 8 bases. J gave up 2 bases and V 3 bases, and 12 bases lay outside the gene matches. Per germline, CDR1 WNHNN and CDR2 SYGVQD (reference sequence). The CDR3 sequence is 17 residues long. CDR3 in amino acids: CASSERRSGRVTYEQYF. CDR3 DNA sequence: TGCGCCAGCAGTGAAAGGCGCAGCGGGAGAGTAACCTACGAGCAGTACTTC.

This clonotype was detected a few times. The genes are TRBV7-2 and TRBJ2-1; D tentatively reads TRBD1 or TRBD2 (5 bases each). Germline loops: CDR1 SGHTA, CDR2 FQGNSA. This CDR3 has 13 residues. V lost 5 bases, J lost 8 bases, and 13 bases lay in between. The CDR3: CASSPGPPHEQFF. CDR3 nucleotides: TGTGCCAGCAGCCCGGGACCGCCTCATGAGCAGTTCTTC.

This clonotype was seen repeatedly, ten times or more. This chain links TRBV5-4 with TRBJ2-7; D is perhaps TRBD1 or TRBD2 (5 bases each). With 3 bases removed from V and 7 bases from J, the gap between germline ends came to 11 bases. The CDR3 is made up of 12 amino acids. Germline V gene lookup returns CDR1 SGHNT and CDR2 YYREEE (reference sequence). The DNA of the CDR3 is TGTGCCAGCAGCTGGGGACCGACAGAGCAGTACTTC. Translating gives CASSWGPTEQYF.

The J gene is TRBJ1-3, the V gene TRBV28; no reliable D call. The CDR3 consists of 16 residues. V was pared by 2 bases and J by 0 bases, with 11 bases between. Germline CDR1 MDHEN, CDR2 SYDVKM. CDR3 in amino acids: CASSLRQSYSGNTIYF. DNA of the CDR3: TGTGCCAGCAGTTTACGTCAGTCTTACTCTGGAAACACCATATATTTT.

This clonotype was picked up many times. The chain links TRBV24-1 to TRBJ2-3; 10 bases are a match to TRBD2. The junction had 1 base not matched to a gene; V was cut back by 4 bases and J by 4 bases. The germline gives CDR1 KGHDR, CDR2 SFDVKD. The CDR3 extends over 14 amino acids. The CDR3 reads CATSDGLAADTQYF. The CDR3 coding sequence is TGTGCCACCAGTGACGGACTAGCGGCAGATACGCAGTATTTT.

This clonotype was found a few times. The chain joins TRBV29-1 to TRBJ2-1, with TRBD1 identical over 7 bases. Germline V lookup: CDR1 SQVTM, CDR2 ANQGSEA. The CDR3 extends over 16 amino acids. The J segment lost 0 bases and the V segment lost 0 bases, leaving 5 bases of the junction unmatched. The CDR3 nucleotides are TGCAGCGTTGAAGACTATGGGACAGTCTCCTACAATGAGCAGTTCTTC. Residues: CSVEDYGTVSYNEQFF.

This clonotype was seen ten or more times. The chain is built from TRBV29-1 and TRBJ1-3; 8 nucleotides line up with TRBD1. Germline V gene sequence: CDR1 SQVTM, CDR2 ANQGSEA. The trim removed 1 base at V and 0 bases at J, leaving 5 bases unmatched. The CDR3 consists of 16 residues. The CDR3 bases are TGCAGCGTTGAAGGCGGGACAGGCGACTCTGGAAACACCATATATTTT. Translating it yields CSVEGGTGDSGNTIYF.

The gene calls are TRBV5-4 and TRBJ1-2; a possible D gene is TRBD1 (5 bases). CDR1 and CDR2 from the germline V gene are SGHNT and YYREEE (reference sequence). This CDR3 spans 15 amino acids. Trimming took 2 bases from V and 7 from J, leaving 18 bases between them. In nucleotides, the CDR3 is TGTGCCAGCAGCTTTTTAGGGGCGACTAGCTCTGGCTACACCTTC. Translated, it gives CASSFLGATSSGYTF.

The V gene is TRBV25-1, the J gene TRBJ1-1; a possible D gene is TRBD1 (6 bases). This CDR3 is built from 11 residues. V lost 8 bases, J lost 6 bases, and 10 bases lay in between. The germline CDR1 and CDR2 sequences are MGHDK and SYGVNS. The CDR3 bases are TGTGCCAGCCTGGCAGGGGCTGAAGCTTTCTTT. Encoded protein: CASLAGAEAFF.

The chain employs TRBV7-9 and TRBJ1-5; D gene uncertain. The V gene's germline CDR1 is SEHNR and CDR2 FQNEAQ (reference sequence). The CDR3 contains 14 residues. The V end lost 5 bases, the J end lost 7 bases, and 15 bases lay between the germline ends. The CDR3 here is CASSPEPGGQPQHF. Written as DNA, the CDR3 is TGTGCCAGCAGCCCTGAGCCCGGAGGACAGCCCCAGCATTTT.

On this clonotype itself: Since a much larger clone is just one base distant, this may be a read error. The chain has TRBV11-2 and TRBJ2-7; D is possibly TRBD1 (6 bases). Germline CDR1 is SGHAT and CDR2 is FQNNGV. The V gene lost 6 bases and the J gene lost 5 bases, with 20 bases spanning the gap. CDR3 length equals 15 residues. The CDR3 reads CASRITGHGSHEQYF. The CDR3 bases are TGTGCCAGCAGAATCACGGGACATGGGTCCCACGAGCAGTACTTC.

This clonotype was found many times. The V and J genes are TRBV4-1 and TRBJ1-4; D is uncertain. CDR1 is MGHRA and CDR2 is YSYEKL in the germline V gene. V was pared by 4 bases and J by 0 bases, with 12 bases between. The CDR3 is made up of 16 amino acids. The CDR3 nucleotides are TGCGCCAGCAGCCTAGGACTTGGGGCAACTAATGAAAAACTGTTTTTT. It codes for CASSLGLGATNEKLFF.

This clonotype was recorded many times. The chain carries TRBV28 and TRBJ2-7, with 9 bases lining up with TRBD2. Germline values: CDR1 MDHEN, CDR2 SYDVKM. Germline trimming cut 3 bases from V and 2 bases from J; bases unmatched to any gene: 5. The CDR3 loop spans 15 amino acids. CDR3 sequence: CASSLTSGLTYEQYF. As DNA, the CDR3 is TGTGCCAGCAGTTTGACTAGCGGACTTACCTACGAGCAGTACTTC.

This clonotype has a count of ten or more. The chain couples TRBV20-1 to TRBJ1-2; 7 bases are a match to TRBD1. V was clipped by 5 bases and J by 4 bases; unmatched bases: 4. Germline assignment: CDR1 DFQATT and CDR2 SNEGSKA (reference sequence). The CDR3 covers 12 residues. CDR3 nucleotide sequence: TGCAGTGCTCCGGAGGGGGCCTATGGCTACACCTTC. It encodes CSAPEGAYGYTF.

The chain links TRBV11-2 to TRBJ1-1; D gene ambiguous. V dropped 0 bases and J dropped 2 bases, with 7 bases sitting between them. The CDR3 extends over 14 amino acids. Germline V gene data show CDR1 as SGHAT and CDR2 as FQNNGV. Here the CDR3 reads CASSLDPFNTEAFF. The CDR3 nucleotides read TGTGCCAGCAGCTTAGACCCGTTCAACACTGAAGCTTTCTTT.

The chain links TRBV7-2 to TRBJ1-5; D gene ambiguous. This CDR3 comprises 15 residues. CDR1 is SGHTA, CDR2 FQGNSA, per germline. The V gene lost 5 bases and the J gene lost 0 bases, with 11 bases spanning the gap. This CDR3 reads CASSISPFSNQPQHF. As DNA, the CDR3 is TGTGCCAGCAGCATAAGCCCATTTAGCAATCAGCCCCAGCATTTT.

This clonotype was detected a few times. The chain links TRBV29-1 to TRBJ1-2; 8 bases fit TRBD1. Germline CDR1 and CDR2: SQVTM and ANQGSEA. This CDR3 region has 14 residues. Losses at the gene ends were 0 bases for V and 3 bases for J; bases not matched to a gene: 3. Here the CDR3 reads CSVEEVQGDYGYTF. The CDR3 nucleotides read TGCAGCGTTGAAGAAGTACAGGGGGACTATGGCTACACCTTC.